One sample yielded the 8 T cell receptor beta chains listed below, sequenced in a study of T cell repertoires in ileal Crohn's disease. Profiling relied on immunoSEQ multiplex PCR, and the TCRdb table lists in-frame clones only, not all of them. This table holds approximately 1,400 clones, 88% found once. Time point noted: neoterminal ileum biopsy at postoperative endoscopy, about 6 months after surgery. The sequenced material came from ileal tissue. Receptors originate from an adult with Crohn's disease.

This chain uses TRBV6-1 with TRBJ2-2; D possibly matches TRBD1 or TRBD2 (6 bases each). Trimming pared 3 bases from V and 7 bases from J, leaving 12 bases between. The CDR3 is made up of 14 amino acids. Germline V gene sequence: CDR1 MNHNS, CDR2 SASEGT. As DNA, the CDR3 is TGTGCCAGCAGTGAGGGGGGCCGGTACGGGGAGCTGTTTTTT. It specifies CASSEGGRYGELFF.

CDR3 protein: CASSPAGGPYTQYF. The CDR3 DNA reads as TGTGCCAGCTCACCAGCGGGGGGGCCGTATACGCAGTATTTT. The rearrangement joins TRBV18 to TRBJ2-3, with 9 bases lining up with TRBD2. The CDR3 contains 14 residues. The trim removed 2 bases at V and 7 bases at J, leaving 4 bases unmatched. Germline CDR1 is KGHSH and CDR2 is LQKENI.

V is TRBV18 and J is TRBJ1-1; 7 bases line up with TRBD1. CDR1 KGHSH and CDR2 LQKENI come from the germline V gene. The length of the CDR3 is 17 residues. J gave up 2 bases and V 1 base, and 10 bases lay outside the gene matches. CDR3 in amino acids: CASSPRGQAWGNTEAFF. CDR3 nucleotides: TGTGCCAGCTCACCACGCGGACAGGCATGGGGAAACACTGAAGCTTTCTTT.

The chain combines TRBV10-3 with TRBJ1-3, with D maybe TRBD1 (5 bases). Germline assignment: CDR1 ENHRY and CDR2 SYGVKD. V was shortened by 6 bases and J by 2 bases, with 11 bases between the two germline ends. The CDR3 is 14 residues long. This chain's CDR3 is CAISPQETGNTIYF. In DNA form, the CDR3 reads TGTGCCATCAGCCCACAGGAGACTGGAAACACCATATATTTT.

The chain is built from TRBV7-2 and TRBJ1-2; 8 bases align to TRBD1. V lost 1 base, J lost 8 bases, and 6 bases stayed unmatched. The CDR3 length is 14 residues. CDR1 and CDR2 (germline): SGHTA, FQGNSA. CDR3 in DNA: TGTGCCAGCAGCTTAGGGTCAGGGGGCGCGGGCTACACCTTC. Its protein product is CASSLGSGGAGYTF.

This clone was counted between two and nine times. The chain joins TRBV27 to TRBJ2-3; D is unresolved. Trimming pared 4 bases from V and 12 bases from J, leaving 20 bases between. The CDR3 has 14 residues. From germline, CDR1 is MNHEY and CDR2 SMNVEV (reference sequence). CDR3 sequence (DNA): TGTGCCAGCAGTTCCCACGACCCGACCCAGGAACAGTATTTT. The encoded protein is CASSSHDPTQEQYF.

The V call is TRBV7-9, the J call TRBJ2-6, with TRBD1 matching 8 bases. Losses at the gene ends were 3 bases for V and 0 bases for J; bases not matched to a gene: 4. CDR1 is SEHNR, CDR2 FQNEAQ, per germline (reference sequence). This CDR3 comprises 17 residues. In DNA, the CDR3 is TGTGCCAGCAGCTTCGACAGGGGCTACTCTGGGGCCAACGTCCTGACTTTC. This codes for CASSFDRGYSGANVLTF.

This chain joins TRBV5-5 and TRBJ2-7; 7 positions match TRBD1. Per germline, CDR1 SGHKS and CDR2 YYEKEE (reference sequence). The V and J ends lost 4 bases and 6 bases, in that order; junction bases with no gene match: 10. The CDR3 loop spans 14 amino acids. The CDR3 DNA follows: TGTGCCAGCAGCATCCAGGGGGACCCTACCGAGCAGTACTTC. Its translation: CASSIQGDPTEQYF.